One sample yielded the 30 T cell receptor beta chains listed below, sequenced in a study of blood T cell repertoires in COVID-19. Here immunoSEQ multiplex PCR was the method, and the copy in TCRdb shows in-frame clones only, minus some. The sample holds 200,000 or so clones, around 86% seen once. Input material: peripheral blood. The receptors originated from a man in his sixties with acute or convalescent COVID-19.

This clone was recorded once. One end of the junction is discordant with germline, which a read error may explain. The CDR3 loop is CTGVAPGNTIYF. CDR3 coding DNA: TGTACTGGTGTTGCCCCTGGAAACACCATATATTTT. The V and J genes are TRBV29-1 and TRBJ1-3, with D hard to call. Germline V gives CDR1 SQVTM, CDR2 ANQGSEA. The CDR3 totals 12 residues.

The chain combines TRBV4-3 with TRBJ1-2, with D possibly TRBD1 on 6 matching bases. Per the germline V gene, CDR1 is LGHNA and CDR2 is YSLEER. The CDR3 covers 15 residues. The V and J ends lost 4 bases and 6 bases respectively, with 18 bases between them. Here the CDR3 reads CASSLLVGAENGYTF. The DNA of the CDR3 is TGCGCCAGCAGCCTTCTTGTGGGGGCCGAAAATGGCTACACCTTC.

The V and J genes are TRBV7-9 and TRBJ2-1; the match to TRBD1 covers 7 bases. The V segment lost 5 bases and the J segment 5 bases; nucleotides outside the gene matches: 12. The CDR3 is 16 amino acids. Germline CDR1 and CDR2: SEHNR and FQNEAQ (reference sequence). The CDR3 DNA follows: TGTGCCAGCAGCCCTATAGACAGGGATTTCCACAATGAGCAGTTCTTC. Protein: CASSPIDRDFHNEQFF. Using reference TRBV7-9 and TRBJ2-1 for the parts outside the CDR3, the full variable domain is DTGVSQNPRHKITKRGQNVTFRCDPISEHNRLYWYRQTLGQGPEFLTYFQNEAQLEKSRLLSDRFSAERPKGSFSTLEIQRTEQGDSAMYLCASSPIDRDFHNEQFFGPGTRLTVL.

The genes are TRBV7-8 and TRBJ2-1; a weak D match, TRBD2 (7 bases). The CDR3 sequence is 14 residues long. V was trimmed by 4 bases and J by 9 bases, leaving 16 bases between them. Germline-derived CDR1 and CDR2 are SGHVS and FQNEAQ. The CDR3: CASSYGGGASEQFF. CDR3 DNA sequence: TGTGCCAGCAGCTATGGGGGGGGCGCGAGTGAGCAGTTCTTC.

The chain combines TRBV14 with TRBJ2-3; 8 positions match TRBD1. V lost 5 bases to trimming and J lost 4 bases; unmatched junction nucleotides: 5. Germline V gene lookup returns CDR1 SGHDN and CDR2 FVKESK. This CDR3 contains 14 residues. The CDR3 bases are TGTGCCAGCAGCACAGGGGGATCGGCAGATACGCAGTATTTT. Amino acids: CASSTGGSADTQYF.

The rearrangement uses TRBV6-5 and TRBJ1-1, with TRBD1 identical over 9 bases. CDR1 MNHEY and CDR2 SVGAGI come from the germline V gene. CDR3 length: 15 residues. V lost 6 bases and J lost 0; bases outside the gene matches: 5. The CDR3 DNA follows: TGTGCCAGCAGGGGGGACAGGGCCTTGAACACTGAAGCTTTCTTT. This gives the protein CASRGDRALNTEAFF.

Here the CDR3 DNA reads TGTGCCAGCAGTTACCCCAAGCGGGGGGTCGACTACGAGCAGTACTTC. Translation: CASSYPKRGVDYEQYF. V gene TRBV6-2 or TRBV6-3 combines with J gene TRBJ2-7, with 9 bases that match TRBD2. V lost 2 bases and J lost 3; bases outside the gene matches: 8. The CDR3 totals 16 residues. CDR1 and CDR2 from the germline V gene are MNHEY and SVGEGT.

The gene calls are TRBV9 and TRBJ1-6; D possibly corresponds to TRBD1 (6 bases). The CDR3 sequence is 14 residues long. The V and J ends lost 4 bases and 10 bases respectively, with 15 bases between them. The germline V gene encodes CDR1 SGDLS and CDR2 YYNGEE. CDR3 residues: CASSPEEGVSPLHF. The DNA for the CDR3 is TGTGCCAGCAGCCCCGAAGAGGGGGTATCACCCCTCCACTTT.

The J gene is TRBJ1-2, the V gene TRBV5-5; D unclear. The germline V gene has CDR1 SGHKS and CDR2 YYEKEE (reference sequence). This CDR3 has 14 amino acids. V was trimmed by 0 bases and J by 11 bases, leaving 17 bases between them. The CDR3 nucleotides are TGTGCCAGCAGCTTGGATCTCAGACCGGAGGTATACACCTTC. It encodes CASSLDLRPEVYTF.

The V call is TRBV10-2, the J call TRBJ1-1; 7 bases match TRBD1. CDR3 length: 16 amino acids. V dropped 4 bases and J dropped 3; count of bases not matched to a gene: 11. Germline V gives CDR1 WSHSY, CDR2 SAAADI. CDR3 bases: TGCGCCAGCAGTGGAGGGGGCGTATTTGGGGACACTGAAGCTTTCTTT. Amino acid sequence: CASSGGGVFGDTEAFF.

This chain connects TRBV6-2 or TRBV6-3 to TRBJ2-1; tentatively, D is TRBD2 (7 bases). CDR1 and CDR2 (germline): MNHEY, SVGEGT. Trimming removed 2 bases at V and 5 bases at J, with 22 bases between. The CDR3 spans 18 residues. CDR3 sequence: CASSYPLGGGTTNNEQFF. The DNA of the CDR3 is TGTGCCAGCAGTTACCCTTTAGGGGGGGGGACGACGAACAATGAGCAGTTCTTC.

The rearrangement joins TRBV5-1 to TRBJ2-7, with 8 bases fitting TRBD2. This CDR3 is built from 17 residues. V shed 4 bases and J 0 bases; nucleotides not matched to a gene: 12. Germline CDR1 is SGHRS and CDR2 is YFSETQ. The chain's CDR3 is CASSRGRGGGISYEQYF. The CDR3, as DNA: TGCGCCAGCAGCCGTGGGAGGGGCGGGGGGATCTCCTACGAGCAGTACTTC.

This clone was seen just once. J is TRBJ2-1 and V is TRBV27, with unresolved D. Germline CDR1 MNHEY, CDR2 SMNVEV (reference sequence). There are 15 residues in the CDR3. V lost 0 bases to trimming and J lost 8 bases, with 14 bases between them. CDR3 sequence (DNA): TGTGCCAGCAGTTTATCTGGGCTGGGTTGGGATGAGCAGTTCTTC. Translating it yields CASSLSGLGWDEQFF.

CDR3 in DNA: TGTGCCAGCAGCCCCGGGCGGGGGCACCAAGAGACCCAGTACTTC. It translates to CASSPGRGHQETQYF. The chain links TRBV7-3 to TRBJ2-5; possible D gene TRBD2, 7 bases. The germline V and J ends were trimmed by 5 bases and 0 bases, with 13 bases remaining between them. The CDR3 covers 15 residues. The germline gives CDR1 SGHTA, CDR2 FQGTGA.

This clone showed up just a few times. The genes are TRBV5-8 and TRBJ2-7; 7 bases agree with TRBD1. The germline V gene has CDR1 SGHTS and CDR2 YDEGEE. The CDR3 is 14 amino acids. The V segment lost 7 bases and the J segment 3 bases; nucleotides outside the gene matches: 10. CDR3 in amino acids: CASRQRDSYYEQYF. The CDR3 coding sequence is TGTGCCAGCCGCCAGAGGGACAGCTACTACGAGCAGTACTTC.

This chain uses TRBV10-2 with TRBJ1-2, with a weak D call TRBD1 (6 bases). CDR3 length: 15 residues. V lost 6 bases, J lost 6 bases, and 20 bases lay in between. Germline V gives CDR1 WSHSY, CDR2 SAAADI. In DNA form, the CDR3 reads TGCGCCAGCAGGGACCCCGGGACAAGAGTTAATGGCTACACCTTC. Protein sequence: CASRDPGTRVNGYTF.

This clone was seen once. The V call is TRBV24-1, the J call TRBJ2-7; 7 nucleotides align to TRBD1. Per germline, CDR1 KGHDR and CDR2 SFDVKD. The CDR3 has 15 residues. Losses at the gene ends were 6 bases for V and 2 bases for J; bases not matched to a gene: 9. The CDR3 loop is CATSLSGTATYEQYF. The CDR3 coding sequence is TGTGCCACCAGTTTGTCCGGGACAGCCACCTACGAGCAGTACTTC.

The chain employs TRBV18 and TRBJ2-7, with D possibly TRBD2 on 7 matching bases. With 3 bases removed from V and 1 base from J, the gap between germline ends came to 10 bases. CDR3 length: 14 residues. Germline CDR1 KGHSH, CDR2 LQKENI. CDR3 residues: CASSPGGRSYEQYF. CDR3 nucleotide sequence: TGTGCCAGCTCACCGGGGGGGCGATCCTACGAGCAGTACTTC.

The chain links TRBV3-1 (or the pseudogene TRBV3-2) to TRBJ1-5; D call uncertain. The ends were cut back, 0 bases at V and 0 bases at J, with 6 bases in the middle. The CDR3 runs 15 residues. The germline CDR1 and CDR2 sequences are LGHDT and YNNKEL (reference sequence). The CDR3 spells CASSQDRISNQPQHF. The CDR3 DNA reads as TGTGCCAGCAGCCAAGACAGAATTAGCAATCAGCCCCAGCATTTT.

CDR3 nucleotide sequence: TGTGCCAGCAGCACACCTCTTAATGAGCAGTTCTTC. Translation gives CASSTPLNEQFF. V is TRBV13 and J is TRBJ2-1; D not certain. CDR1 is PRHDT and CDR2 is FYEKMQ in the germline V gene (reference sequence). V was trimmed by 5 bases and J by 7 bases, leaving 9 bases between them. The CDR3 runs to 12 residues.

The chain joins TRBV7-8 to TRBJ1-1, with unresolved D. Looked up from germline, CDR1 is SGHVS and CDR2 is FQNEAQ. There are 14 residues in the CDR3. V was clipped by 5 bases and J by 0 bases, with 10 bases between them. DNA for the CDR3: TGTGCCAGCAGCCTACGCCGGGTGAACACTGAAGCTTTCTTT. This gives the protein CASSLRRVNTEAFF. Supplemented by reference TRBV7-8 and TRBJ1-1, the full variable domain reads GAGVSQSPRYKVAKRGQDVALRCDPISGHVSLFWYQQALGQGPEFLTYFQNEAQLDKSGLPSDRFFAERPEGSVSTLKIQRTQQEDSAVYLCASSLRRVNTEAFFGQGTRLTVV.

This clone was detected many times. This sequence joins TRBV7-9 and TRBJ1-1; 9 bases fit TRBD1. The V gene's germline CDR1 is SEHNR and CDR2 FQNEAQ (reference sequence). The CDR3 has 15 residues. Unmatched junction bases numbered 14, after V lost 5 bases and J lost 10 bases. In DNA, the CDR3 is TGTGCCAGCAGCCTGGGTAGTCCCACACAGGGGGCAGCTTTCTTT. This translates into CASSLGSPTQGAAFF.

Notes on this clone: At the DNA level, this CDR3 is encoded by other sequences in the same sample as well. The gene calls are TRBV18 and TRBJ2-5, with a weak D call TRBD2 (6 bases). Trimming cost V 3 bases and J 1 base, with 9 bases left between them. The CDR3 is 14 residues long. Germline V gene sequence: CDR1 KGHSH, CDR2 LQKENI. CDR3 in amino acids: CASSPRGTQETQYF. In DNA, the CDR3 is TGTGCCAGCTCACCCCGGGGGACCCAAGAGACCCAGTACTTC.

The genes are TRBV2 and TRBJ2-2; 10 bases are shared with TRBD1. The junction had 7 bases not matched to a gene; V was cut back by 6 bases and J by 6 bases. CDR3 length: 15 amino acids. Germline V gene data show CDR1 as SNHLY and CDR2 as FYNNEI. The CDR3: CASRKDRGKAGELFF. The CDR3 DNA follows: TGTGCCAGCAGAAAGGACAGGGGGAAGGCCGGGGAGCTGTTTTTT.

The chain recombines TRBV19 with TRBJ2-2; D might be TRBD1 (6 bases). Germline V gene data show CDR1 as LNHDA and CDR2 as SQIVND (reference sequence). The CDR3 runs 15 residues. V lost 2 bases and J lost 0, with 7 bases in between. The CDR3: CASSITGTNTGELFF. CDR3 sequence (DNA): TGTGCCAGTAGTATAACAGGGACGAACACCGGGGAGCTGTTTTTT. The whole variable domain, filled in from reference TRBV19 and TRBJ2-2, reads DGGITQSPKYLFRKEGQNVTLSCEQNLNHDAMYWYRQDPGQGLRLIYYSQIVNDFQKGDIAEGYSVSREKKESFPLTVTSAQKNPTAFYLCASSITGTNTGELFFGEGSRLTVL.

The chain combines TRBV25-1 with TRBJ2-5; D is possibly TRBD1 (6 bases). Per germline, CDR1 MGHDK and CDR2 SYGVNS. Trimming cost V 6 bases and J 5 bases, with 16 bases left between them. This CDR3 is 14 amino acids long. CDR3 nucleotide sequence: TGTGCCAGCAGCCCTCCAGGGGCCTTGGAGACCCAGTACTTC. Its protein is CASSPPGALETQYF.

The chain has TRBV29-1 and TRBJ2-1; TRBD2 aligns across 11 bases. The V and J ends lost 7 bases and 4 bases, in that order; junction bases with no gene match: 6. Looked up from germline, CDR1 is SQVTM and CDR2 is ANQGSEA. The CDR3 runs to 14 residues. CDR3 in amino acids: CSGMTSGVYNEQFF. The CDR3 DNA follows: TGCAGCGGAATGACTAGCGGGGTTTACAATGAGCAGTTCTTC.

The rearrangement uses TRBV7-8 and TRBJ1-6; 10 bases are shared with TRBD1. With V trimmed by 4 bases and J by 10 bases, 7 bases remained unmatched. The CDR3 is made up of 15 amino acids. CDR1 is SGHVS and CDR2 is FQNEAQ in the germline V gene. The CDR3 protein is CASSSGQGMGSPLHF. DNA of the CDR3: TGTGCCAGCAGCTCGGGACAGGGGATGGGGTCACCCCTCCACTTT.

The chain has TRBV11-2 and TRBJ2-7, with D possibly being TRBD2 (5 bases). The germline gives CDR1 SGHAT, CDR2 FQNNGV. Trimming stripped 5 bases from V and 2 bases from J, with 25 bases between. This CDR3 has 18 amino acids. The CDR3 sequence is CASSLRRRPGAPPYEQYF. The CDR3 region has the DNA TGTGCCAGCAGCCTACGCCGGAGGCCCGGAGCCCCACCCTACGAGCAGTACTTC. Drawing the rest from reference TRBV11-2 and TRBJ2-7, the complete variable domain is EAGVAQSPRYKIIEKRQSVAFWCNPISGHATLYWYQQILGQGPKLLIQFQNNGVVDDSQLPKDRFSAERLKGVDSTLKIQPAKLEDSAVYLCASSLRRRPGAPPYEQYFGPGTRLTVT.

This clone showed up just once. Because the CDR3 is missing its conserved closing phenylalanine or tryptophan, this is likely a read error. The DNA is omitted, as the CDR3 cannot be located on it reliably, and the CDR3 follows TCRdb's listing. This sequence joins TRBV6-5 and TRBJ1-1; the table's D gene call, TRBD1, was not cross checked with the DNA. The CDR3 spans 12 amino acids, including both terminal residues. Germline V gene data show CDR1 as MNHEY and CDR2 as SVGAGI. The CDR3 region is CASWGTGGPVGL.